The T cell receptor beta chain under discussion was sequenced for a study of blood T cell repertoires in COVID-19. Whole-study context: Acute and convalescent COVID-19 samples came from the United States, Italy and Spain.

This clone was detected only once. In the original analysis: Nucleated cell number was recorded as an estimate derived from reference gene primer amplification. The repertoire was sequenced with immunoSEQ multiplex PCR; TCRdb's copy has only in-frame clones and lacks some. From that table come the V and J calls and clone size; the DNA was used to work out D and trimming. The table records about 200,000 clones, about 94% of them present only once. This CDR3 has 14 amino acids. Enrollment of patients from Seattle took place during active infection, with longitudinal follow-up. This receptor was identified in a man in his sixties with COVID-19, enrolled during active disease. The V and J genes are TRBV21-1 and TRBJ2-7; whether TRBD1, the table's D call, matches the DNA was not checked. TRBV21-1 corresponds to a pseudogene. The sequencing input was peripheral blood. CDR3 DNA: TGTGCCAGCAAGCACACAGGGCCGACCTACGAGCAGTACTTC. Amino acid sequence: CASKHTGPTYEQYF.